This is a list of T cell receptor beta chains from one sample in a study of regulatory T cells in long-lasting Graves disease. A single record per CDR3 protein comes from TCRdb applying MiXCR to the multiplex PCR reads. Here the sample spans some 470,000 distinct CDR3 sequences, around a fifth being singletons. Specimen: peripheral blood mononuclear cells (PBMCs), collected when the disease was refractory, from a patient treated with antithyroid drugs. Receptor source: a female donor with Graves disease. Both conserved end residues are part of each CDR3. Fields, in order: V gene, J gene, clone size, D gene, CDR3 protein, CDR3 DNA. A D gene is named only where the DNA matches it firmly. Some rows have no size entry. The others give once, few or many, or a class for an expanded clone.

V: TRBV10-3; J: TRBJ2-7; size: few; D: NA; CDR3: CAISFAPVEGEQYF; DNA: TGTGCCATCAGCTTCGCCCCGGTTGAGGGGGAGCAGTACTTC
V: TRBV2; J: TRBJ1-5; size: many; D: NA; CDR3: CARGGADSNQPQHF; DNA: TGTGCCAGGGGGGGTGCGGATAGCAATCAGCCCCAGCATTTT
V: TRBV19; J: TRBJ1-2; size: many; D: TRBD1; CDR3: CASSRQGLVNYGYTF; DNA: TGTGCCAGTAGTCGACAGGGATTAGTCAACTATGGCTACACCTTC
V: TRBV18; J: TRBJ2-5; size: few; D: TRBD1; CDR3: CASSPLGQNPETQYF; DNA: TGTGCCAGCTCACCACTGGGACAGAACCCAGAGACCCAGTACTTC
V: TRBV6-5; J: TRBJ2-1; size: few; D: TRBD1; CDR3: CASSYLTGNEQFF; DNA: TGTGCCAGCAGTTACCTGACAGGGAATGAGCAGTTCTTC
V: TRBV30; J: TRBJ1-1; size: NA; D: NA; CDR3: CAWRWGADTEAFF; DNA: TGTGCCTGGAGATGGGGGGCGGACACTGAAGCTTTCTTT
V: TRBV9; J: TRBJ2-6; size: NA; D: NA; CDR3: CASRPTTGSGANVLTF; DNA: TGTGCCAGCAGGCCCACTACAGGGTCTGGGGCCAACGTCCTGACTTTC
V: TRBV6-2/TRBV6-3; J: TRBJ2-2; size: few; D: TRBD2; CDR3: CASMGGGSSPNTGELFF; DNA: TGTGCCAGCATGGGCGGGGGATCTAGCCCAAACACCGGGGAGCTGTTTTTT
V: TRBV6-1; J: TRBJ2-2; size: many; D: TRBD1; CDR3: CASSHPVGTGNTGELFF; DNA: TGTGCCAGCAGCCACCCTGTGGGGACAGGGAACACCGGGGAGCTGTTTTTT
V: TRBV7-2; J: TRBJ2-7; size: many; D: NA; CDR3: CASSSLSRAREQYF; DNA: TGTGCCAGCAGCTCGCTGAGCAGGGCTCGGGAGCAGTACTTC
V: TRBV28; J: TRBJ1-2; size: many; D: NA; CDR3: CASSLGLPGERYGGYTF; DNA: TGTGCCAGCAGTTTAGGGCTTCCAGGGGAGAGGTATGGTGGCTACACCTTC
V: TRBV28; J: TRBJ2-7; size: many; D: NA; CDR3: CASSGSRRAYEQYF; DNA: TGTGCCAGCAGTGGCTCCCGCAGGGCCTACGAGCAGTACTTC
V: TRBV6-1; J: TRBJ1-2; size: many; D: NA; CDR3: CASSPVIEGTHGYTF; DNA: TGTGCCAGCAGTCCGGTAATAGAGGGCACCCATGGCTACACCTTC
V: TRBV11-2; J: TRBJ2-7; size: many; D: NA; CDR3: CASSSPWGRNHEQYF; DNA: TGTGCCAGCAGCTCACCCTGGGGAAGGAACCACGAGCAGTACTTC
V: TRBV6-1; J: TRBJ1-2; size: many; D: TRBD1; CDR3: CASRILDRGYGYTF; DNA: TGTGCCAGCAGAATTCTGGACAGGGGTTATGGCTACACCTTC
V: TRBV11-1; J: TRBJ2-3; size: NA; D: NA; CDR3: CASSLDGLRTQYF; DNA: TGTGCCAGCAGCTTAGATGGCCTAAGGACGCAGTATTTT
V: TRBV6-1; J: TRBJ1-4; size: many; D: NA; CDR3: CASREMGLGEKLFF; DNA: TGTGCCAGCAGGGAGATGGGCCTGGGAGAAAAACTGTTTTTT
V: TRBV2; J: TRBJ2-1; size: many; D: NA; CDR3: CASGEGPYNEQFF; DNA: TGTGCCAGCGGCGAGGGCCCATACAATGAGCAGTTCTTC
V: TRBV2; J: TRBJ1-6; size: NA; D: NA; CDR3: CASRRQAVSPLHF; DNA: TGTGCCAGCCGCAGACAGGCGGTTTCACCCCTCCACTTT
V: TRBV14; J: TRBJ1-1; size: many; D: TRBD1; CDR3: CASSRQGAEAFF; DNA: TGTGCCAGCAGCCGACAGGGGGCCGAAGCTTTCTTT
V: TRBV12-3/TRBV12-4; J: TRBJ2-7; size: many; D: TRBD1; CDR3: CASSYWTGNYEQYF; DNA: TGTGCCAGCAGCTACTGGACAGGGAACTACGAGCAGTACTTC
V: TRBV4-3; J: TRBJ2-2; size: NA; D: NA; CDR3: CASSPQAAGNTGELFF; DNA: TGCGCCAGCAGCCCCCAGGCGGCGGGGAACACCGGGGAGCTGTTTTTT
V: TRBV28; J: TRBJ2-7; size: many; D: NA; CDR3: CASSLIGEQYF; DNA: TGTGCCAGCAGCTTAATCGGCGAGCAGTACTTC
V: TRBV7-2; J: TRBJ2-1; size: few; D: TRBD2; CDR3: CASSLRMLAGGEQFF; DNA: TGTGCCAGCAGCTTAAGAATGCTAGCGGGGGGGGAGCAGTTCTTC